Presented here are 17 T cell receptor beta chains from one specimen sequenced in a study of prognosis after radiotherapy for stage I lung cancer. Multiplex PCR in two rounds served to amplify TCR beta CDR3 from genomic DNA. Round-one PCR had primers specific to each TRBV and TRBJ gene. TCRdb used MiXCR to reprocess the multiplex PCR reads, holding one entry per CDR3 protein. The sample shows 13,000 or so distinct CDR3 sequences, around 50% of them seen only once. Source: PBMCs, taken before or after stereotactic body radiation therapy (not recorded which). Every receptor here comes from a donor of 50 years or more with non-small cell lung cancer.

This clonotype was recorded a few times. This chain uses TRBV6-2 or TRBV6-3 with TRBJ2-2; D not resolved. V lost 2 bases to trimming and J lost 1 base, with 8 bases between them. This CDR3 comprises 15 residues. CDR1 and CDR2 from the germline V gene are MNHEY and SVGEGT. CDR3 residues: CASSYQPLNTGELFF. DNA for the CDR3: TGTGCCAGCAGTTACCAGCCCTTGAACACCGGGGAGCTGTTTTTT.

In the case of this clonotype: This sequence may be a read error, since a much larger clone differs from it by one base. The chain carries TRBV25-1 and TRBJ1-1; no clear D gene. This CDR3 has 8 residues. Per the germline V gene, CDR1 is MGHDK and CDR2 is SYGVNS. The CDR3 coding sequence is TGTGCCAGCACTGAAGCTTACTTT. This gives the protein CASTEAYF.

This clonotype has at least ten counts. The chain joins TRBV7-9 to TRBJ2-1, with 13 bases aligning to TRBD2. From germline, CDR1 is SEHNR and CDR2 FQNEAQ (reference sequence). The CDR3 is made up of 15 amino acids. V dropped 4 bases and J dropped 7; count of bases not matched to a gene: 4. CDR3 nucleotides: TGTGCCAGCAGCTCCGGGACTAGCGGGATAAATGAGCAGTTCTTC. This codes for CASSSGTSGINEQFF.

The rearrangement uses TRBV15 and TRBJ2-7, with TRBD2 as a possible D gene (6 bases). The V end lost 1 base, the J end lost 0 bases, and 10 bases lay between the germline ends. The CDR3 runs 15 residues. CDR1 and CDR2 from the germline V gene are LNHNV and YYDKDF (reference sequence). In nucleotides, the CDR3 is TGTGCCACCAGCAGAGGAAGGAGGGCCTCCTACGAGCAGTACTTC. This encodes CATSRGRRASYEQYF.

In this sample, this clonotype turned up many times. A clone one base away is much larger, so this may be a read error. The chain is built from TRBV6-1 and TRBJ1-1; D might be TRBD1 (6 bases). The CDR3 is made up of 14 amino acids. Germline V lookup: CDR1 MNHNS, CDR2 SASEGT. DNA for the CDR3: TGTGCCAGCAGTCCTCCAGGGGCGGGCACTGAAGCTTCCTTT. Translation gives CASSPPGAGTEASF.

This clonotype has a count of ten or more. The genes are TRBV2 and TRBJ2-3; the match to TRBD2 covers 10 bases. The junction had 15 bases not matched to a gene; V was cut back by 9 bases and J by 0 bases. Germline-derived CDR1 and CDR2 are SNHLY and FYNNEI. This CDR3 comprises 18 residues. CDR3 bases: TGTGCCAGATCCCGCCTAGCGGGAGCCATAACTAGCACAGATACGCAGTATTTT. Protein product: CARSRLAGAITSTDTQYF.

The V call is TRBV5-1, the J call TRBJ2-1, with 12 positions matching TRBD1. With 4 bases clipped from V and 0 bases from J, the junction kept 14 bases outside the gene matches. Looked up from germline, CDR1 is SGHRS and CDR2 is YFSETQ. This CDR3 is built from 20 residues. The CDR3 DNA sequence: TGCGCCAGCAGCATAACGGGACAGGGGGCTGACTGGAACTCCTACAATGAGCAGTTCTTC. Protein product: CASSITGQGADWNSYNEQFF.

This clonotype has at least ten counts. The V gene is TRBV18, the J gene TRBJ2-7, with 7 bases identical to TRBD1. Per germline, CDR1 KGHSH and CDR2 LQKENI. CDR3 size: 14 residues. Trimming took 2 bases from V and 0 from J; bases not matched to a gene: 1. The CDR3 sequence is CASSPGDSSYEQYF. The CDR3 DNA is TGTGCCAGCTCACCAGGGGACAGCTCCTACGAGCAGTACTTC.

V is TRBV30 and J is TRBJ2-3, with D tentatively TRBD1 (6 bases). The CDR3 runs to 15 residues. Germline-derived CDR1 and CDR2 are GTSNPN and SVGIG (reference sequence). V was pared by 4 bases and J by 5 bases, with 19 bases between. The CDR3 nucleotides are TGTGCCTGGACCCCCCCTAGGACAGCCTTAGATACGCAGTATTTT. Its translation: CAWTPPRTALDTQYF.

This clonotype qualifies as medium-sized. The DNA of the CDR3 is TGTGCCAGCAGTGAACCCTACGCGGGCCGGACTAGCGGGAGGACAAATGAGCAGTTCTTC. Its protein is CASSEPYAGRTSGRTNEQFF. This rearrangement joins TRBV6-2 or TRBV6-3 to TRBJ2-1; 14 bases align to TRBD2. Germline values: CDR1 MNHEY, CDR2 SVGEGT. CDR3 length equals 20 residues. Trimming cost V 5 bases and J 7 bases; bases outside gene matches: 19.

By share of the sample, this clonotype is medium-sized. At one of its ends the junction is not consistent with the germline gene, which may arise from a read error. J is TRBJ2-5 and V is TRBV7-9, with 9 bases lining up with TRBD2. CDR1 SEHNR and CDR2 FQNEAQ come from the germline V gene (reference sequence). This CDR3 spans 14 amino acids. In DNA form, the CDR3 reads TGTGCCAGCAGCCTAGCGGGACCCCAAGAGACCCAGTACTTC. Translating it yields CASSLAGPQETQYF.

This clonotype was observed a few times. The V and J genes are TRBV11-2 and TRBJ2-3; TRBD2 is a possible D gene (5 bases). Germline CDR1 and CDR2: SGHAT and FQNNGV. V lost 4 bases to trimming and J lost 2 bases, with 10 bases between them. The CDR3 spans 14 residues. CDR3 bases: TGTGCCAGCAGCTCACCGGGGATCACAGATACGCAGTATTTT. Translating it yields CASSSPGITDTQYF.

This clonotype is medium-sized within its sample. This chain links TRBV11-2 with TRBJ1-2, with 7 bases identical to TRBD1. The CDR3 extends over 14 amino acids. Looked up from germline, CDR1 is SGHAT and CDR2 is FQNNGV. The V segment lost 1 base and the J segment 5 bases; nucleotides outside the gene matches: 4. The CDR3 reads CASSLGGGQYGYTF. The CDR3 DNA reads TGTGCCAGCAGCTTAGGGGGGGGACAGTATGGCTACACCTTC.

This clonotype was detected many times. This rearrangement joins TRBV6-5 to TRBJ2-2; tentatively, D is TRBD2 (6 bases). The CDR3 has 16 residues. Germline V CDR1 and CDR2: MNHEY, SVGAGI. The ends were cut back, 3 bases at V and 5 bases at J, with 16 bases in the middle. The CDR3 DNA is TGTGCCAGCAGTTATGGTCAGGGCCGGGGGACCGGGGAGCTGTTTTTT. Residues: CASSYGQGRGTGELFF.

V gene TRBV11-3 combines with J gene TRBJ2-7; 10 bases are a match to TRBD2. In germline, CDR1 is SGHNT, CDR2 YENEEA. The J segment lost 2 bases and the V segment lost 2 bases, leaving 9 bases of the junction unmatched. The length of the CDR3 is 17 residues. DNA for the CDR3: TGTGCCAGCAGCTTATTGGCTAGCGGGAGAGGGACCTACGAGCAGTACTTC. Encoded protein: CASSLLASGRGTYEQYF.

This clonotype qualifies as medium-sized. This rearrangement joins TRBV20-1 to TRBJ1-1; D not resolved. This CDR3 has 13 residues. Trimming removed 0 bases from V and 7 bases from J, with 12 bases in between. Germline loops: CDR1 DFQATT, CDR2 SNEGSKA (reference sequence). The CDR3 region is CSARESARGEAFF. Here the CDR3 DNA reads TGCAGTGCTAGAGAATCGGCTCGGGGTGAAGCTTTCTTT.

This clonotype was recorded many times. The chain carries TRBV5-1 and TRBJ2-5; TRBD1 is a possible D gene (6 bases). Trimming pared 4 bases from V and 1 base from J, leaving 11 bases between. Per germline, CDR1 SGHRS and CDR2 YFSETQ. The CDR3 is 14 amino acids. CDR3 amino acids: CASSEQGFQETQYF. DNA for the CDR3: TGCGCCAGCAGCGAACAGGGTTTCCAAGAGACCCAGTACTTC.